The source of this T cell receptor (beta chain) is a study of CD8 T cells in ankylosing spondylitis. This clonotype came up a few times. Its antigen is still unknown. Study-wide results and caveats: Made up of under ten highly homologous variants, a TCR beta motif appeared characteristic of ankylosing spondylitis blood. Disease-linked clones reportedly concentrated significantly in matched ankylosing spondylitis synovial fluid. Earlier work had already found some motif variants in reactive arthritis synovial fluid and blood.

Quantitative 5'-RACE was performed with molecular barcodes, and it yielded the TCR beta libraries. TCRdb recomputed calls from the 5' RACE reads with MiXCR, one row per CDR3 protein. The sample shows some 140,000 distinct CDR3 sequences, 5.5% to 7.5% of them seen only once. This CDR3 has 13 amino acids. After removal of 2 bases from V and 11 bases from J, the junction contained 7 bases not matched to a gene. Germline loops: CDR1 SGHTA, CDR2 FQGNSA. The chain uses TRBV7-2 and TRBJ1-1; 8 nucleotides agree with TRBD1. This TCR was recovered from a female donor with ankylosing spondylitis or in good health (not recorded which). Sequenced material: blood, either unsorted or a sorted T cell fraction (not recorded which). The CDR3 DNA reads TGTGCCAGCAGCTTATATACAGGGGGAGCGGCTTTCTTT. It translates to CASSLYTGGAAFF.